This T cell receptor beta chain was identified in a study of T cell clones after liver transplantation. Study at large: In this trial, immunosuppression withdrawal was attempted within 2 years of liver transplant. Three of eight recipients were HCV-positive; others had non-autoimmune, non-viral indications. Timepoints were pre-transplant, pre-withdrawal, and after withdrawal was completed or failed.

Germline values: CDR1 SGHAT, CDR2 FQNNGV. The CDR3 is 12 residues long. Deletions cut 5 bases from V and 3 bases from J, with 7 bases between. TCRdb's copy holds only in-frame clones and misses some; the assay was immunoSEQ multiplex PCR. Among some 70,000 clones listed, 90% were seen once. This clonotype was sampled from a human donor who received a liver transplant. The genes are TRBV11-2 and TRBJ1-2; D perhaps matches TRBD1 (5 bases). This sample comprised CD4+ T cells from blood, obtained before liver transplant. DNA of the CDR3: TGTGCCAGCAGCCGGGGGGACTATGGCTACACCTTC. Amino acids: CASSRGDYGYTF.